The T cell receptor beta chain described here comes from a study of early T cells in non-severe SARS-CoV-2 infection. Study context: The study sequenced bulk RNA from unsorted whole blood, with chains unpaired.

Unique molecular identifiers tagged individual cDNA molecules. TCRdb re-analysed the 5' RACE reads in MiXCR, keeping a single row per CDR3 protein. The sample has approximately 65,000 distinct CDR3 sequences; 12% to 15% are singletons. Study-level results: Sequences matched to VDJdb favored anti-spike CD8 responses, while private and CD4 specificities were missed.

This clonotype occurred a few times. Its target is not known. V lost 5 bases, J lost 6 bases, and 11 bases stayed unmatched. Germline CDR1 reads SSHAT; CDR2 reads FNYEAQ (reference sequence). The CDR3 contains 15 residues. The sequence was collected from an adult who was a healthcare worker with PCR-confirmed SARS-CoV-2 infection or an uninfected control (not recorded which). Sequencing used whole blood. This sequence joins TRBV7-7 and TRBJ2-3; 7 nucleotides align to TRBD2. The CDR3 DNA follows: TGTGCCAGCAGCCCGATAGACAGCGGGGTGGATACGCAGTATTTT. It codes for CASSPIDSGVDTQYF.